These 8 T cell receptor beta chains were all obtained from the same sample, sequenced in a study of T cell responses to AZD1222 COVID-19 vaccine. The assay was immunoSEQ multiplex PCR, and TCRdb's table has in-frame clones only and misses some. The sample includes 35,000 to 50,000 clones, 70% to 90% of them seen just once. Material: peripheral blood, obtained 28 days after the second AZD1222 dose. Every receptor here comes from an adult who received the AZD1222 COVID-19 vaccine.

The V call is TRBV24-1, the J call TRBJ2-7, with 10 nucleotides matching TRBD1. Trimming removed 8 bases from V and 4 bases from J; junction bases left unmatched: 13. The CDR3 consists of 16 residues. Per the germline V gene, CDR1 is KGHDR and CDR2 is SFDVKD. The CDR3 here is CATINPGQGSNYEQYF. In DNA, the CDR3 is TGTGCCACCATAAATCCGGGACAGGGGTCTAATTACGAGCAGTACTTC.

A single count supports this clone. The V and J genes are TRBV9 and TRBJ2-2; a weak D match, TRBD1 (6 bases). Germline-derived CDR1 and CDR2 are SGDLS and YYNGEE. The CDR3 runs 15 residues. Trimming stripped 1 base from V and 1 base from J, with 8 bases between. The CDR3 DNA sequence: TGTGCCAGCAGCGTAAAGACAGGGAACACCGGGGAGCTGTTTTTT. It is translated as CASSVKTGNTGELFF.

The V and J genes are TRBV5-1 and TRBJ2-1; 8 bases are a match to TRBD2. Looked up from germline, CDR1 is SGHRS and CDR2 is YFSETQ. The CDR3 is 14 amino acids. V was clipped by 0 bases and J by 9 bases; unmatched bases: 5. The CDR3, as DNA: TGCGCCAGCAGCTTGGGTAGCGGGGTCGGTGAGCAGTTCTTC. This sequence encodes CASSLGSGVGEQFF.

The V and J genes are TRBV25-1 and TRBJ2-1; D not resolved. The CDR3 loop spans 15 amino acids. V lost 5 bases and J 0 bases, leaving 11 bases between the germline ends. CDR1 is MGHDK, CDR2 SYGVNS, per germline. The CDR3 nucleotides read TGTGCCAGCAGTCCCCCTTTCGGCTCCTACAATGAGCAGTTCTTC. Translating it yields CASSPPFGSYNEQFF.

Of note for this clone: Relative to the germline gene, one junction end is altered; a read error may explain this. The V gene is TRBV7-3, the J gene TRBJ2-1, with 7 bases aligning to TRBD1. The germline V gene encodes CDR1 SGHTA and CDR2 FQGTGA. This CDR3 is built from 14 residues. In DNA form, the CDR3 reads TGTGCCAGCAGCTTGGGACAGCCGCCGAATGGGCAGTTCTTC. Protein: CASSLGQPPNGQFF.

The chain links TRBV7-9 to TRBJ2-5, with TRBD2 identical over 10 bases. Germline V gene data show CDR1 as SEHNR and CDR2 as FQNEAQ (reference sequence). J lost 2 bases, V lost 10 bases, and 7 bases had no gene match. The CDR3 spans 14 residues. CDR3: CAISRTSGQETQYF. As DNA, the CDR3 is TGTGCCATATCGAGGACTAGCGGACAAGAGACCCAGTACTTC.

This clone showed up just once. CDR3 bases: TGTGCCAGCAGTTTAATCCTCTACGAGCAGTACTTC. This gives the protein CASSLILYEQYF. The chain couples TRBV28 to TRBJ2-7, with D hard to call. The V end lost 2 bases, the J end lost 3 bases, and 5 bases lay between the germline ends. The germline gives CDR1 MDHEN, CDR2 SYDVKM. The CDR3 length is 12 residues.

This chain connects TRBV28 to TRBJ2-7, with D perhaps matching TRBD2 (6 bases). The CDR3 length is 15 residues. CDR1 and CDR2 from the germline V gene are MDHEN and SYDVKM. V gave up 2 bases and J gave up 0 bases, with 11 bases separating them. The CDR3 DNA reads as TGTGCCAGCAGTTTAGGGGGACTCAGCTCCTACGAGCAGTACTTC. Residues: CASSLGGLSSYEQYF.